These 5 T cell receptor delta chains were all obtained from the same sample, sequenced in a study of gamma-delta chains in newborns, infants, children. TCRdb reran clone calling via CATT on the reads. Of around 11,000 delta-chain clones in the sample, approximately 3.6% were seen once. The sequencing input was blood. These receptors were taken from a child who was a newborn, infant or young child, either healthy, febrile or measles-vaccinated (not recorded which).

The rearrangement uses TRDV3 and TRDJ3; the D gene is possibly TRDD3 (6 bases). The V and J ends lost 0 bases and 2 bases respectively, with 17 bases between them. Germline V lookup: CDR1 TVYSNPD, CDR2 GDNSRS (reference sequence). This CDR3 is 18 amino acids long. As DNA, the CDR3 is TGTGCCTTTAGATTCGTGGGGATGGCCCCCTGGGACACCCGACAGATGTTTTTC. This gives the protein CAFRFVGMAPWDTRQMFF.

V usage is TRDV1 and J usage is TRDJ1; 7 bases map to TRDD2. Germline-derived CDR1 and CDR2 are TSWWSYY and QGS. Trimming took 0 bases from V and 8 from J; bases not matched to a gene: 24. The CDR3 contains 20 residues. CDR3 loop: CALGELVPTPLGTRNAKLIF. The CDR3 region has the DNA TGTGCTCTTGGGGAACTAGTTCCTACCCCTTTGGGGACCAGGAACGCCAAACTCATCTTT.

As for this clone: One junction end does not reproduce the germline sequence, and a read error may be involved. Other DNA variants within this sample encode the same CDR3. The chain carries TRDV1 and TRDJ1; perhaps D is TRDD2 or TRDD3 (5 bases each). Germline assignment: CDR1 TSWWSYY and CDR2 QGS. The CDR3 contains 17 residues. The CDR3 bases are TGTGCCCTTGGGGTCCTAGGTACTTGGGGACGAAGGGATAAACTCATCTTT. It codes for CALGVLGTWGRRDKLIF.

Details on this clone: The junction does not match germline at one end; this may be a read error. Other DNA sequences in the sample encode the same CDR3. The chain employs TRDV2 and TRDJ3; 8 bases line up with TRDD3. CDR3 length: 20 amino acids. Germline CDR1 is GEAIGNYY and CDR2 is EKD. CDR3 region: CACDTASSGDSSWDTRQMFF. CDR3 nucleotides: TGTGCCTGCGACACCGCGAGCTCGGGGGATAGCTCCTGGGACACCCGACAGATGTTTTTC.

As to this clone: The sample has other DNA sequences that encode this CDR3 too. The chain links TRDV3 to TRDJ1; a possible D gene is TRDD2 (5 bases). Trimming cost V 0 bases and J 4 bases, with 18 bases left between them. This CDR3 is 15 amino acids long. Germline CDR1 is TVYSNPD and CDR2 is GDNSRS (reference sequence). CDR3 amino acids: CAFSSSTIPDDKLIF. Written as DNA, the CDR3 is TGTGCCTTTAGCTCTTCCACGATCCCGGACGATAAACTCATCTTT.